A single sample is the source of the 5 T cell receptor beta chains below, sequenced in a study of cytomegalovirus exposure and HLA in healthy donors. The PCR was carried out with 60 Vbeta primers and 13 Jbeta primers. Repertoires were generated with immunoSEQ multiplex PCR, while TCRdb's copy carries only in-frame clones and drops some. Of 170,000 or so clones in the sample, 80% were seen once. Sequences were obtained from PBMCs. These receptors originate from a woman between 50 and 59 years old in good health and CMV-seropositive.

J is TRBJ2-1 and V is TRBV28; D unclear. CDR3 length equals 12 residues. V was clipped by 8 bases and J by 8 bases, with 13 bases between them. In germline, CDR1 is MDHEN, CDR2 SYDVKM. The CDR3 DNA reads TGTGCCAGCCGGCAATTCGGAGATGAGCAGTTCTTC. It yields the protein CASRQFGDEQFF.

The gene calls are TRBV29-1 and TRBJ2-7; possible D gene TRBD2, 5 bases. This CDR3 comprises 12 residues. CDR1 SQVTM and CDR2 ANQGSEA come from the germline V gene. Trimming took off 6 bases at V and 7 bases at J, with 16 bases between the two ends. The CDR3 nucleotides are TGCAGCGTAGCAAAGGAGGAGAGGGAGCAGTACTTC. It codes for CSVAKEEREQYF.

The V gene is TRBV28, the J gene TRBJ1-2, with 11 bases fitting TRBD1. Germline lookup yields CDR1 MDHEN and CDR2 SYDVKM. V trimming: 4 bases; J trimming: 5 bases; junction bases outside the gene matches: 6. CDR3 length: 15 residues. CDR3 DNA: TGTGCCAGCAGTTCCCGGACAGGGGGCAGGTATGGCTACACCTTC. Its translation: CASSSRTGGRYGYTF.

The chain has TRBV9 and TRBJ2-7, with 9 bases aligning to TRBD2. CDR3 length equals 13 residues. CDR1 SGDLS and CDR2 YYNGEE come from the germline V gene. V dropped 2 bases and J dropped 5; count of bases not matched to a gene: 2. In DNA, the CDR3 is TGTGCCAGCAGCGTTGCGGGGGGGGACGAGCAGTACTTC. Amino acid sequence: CASSVAGGDEQYF. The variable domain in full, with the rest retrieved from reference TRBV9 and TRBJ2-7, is DSGVTQTPKHLITATGQRVTLRCSPRSGDLSVYWYQQSLDQGLQFLIQYYNGEERAKGNILERFSAQQFPDLHSELNLSSLELGDSALYFCASSVAGGDEQYFGPGTRLTVT.

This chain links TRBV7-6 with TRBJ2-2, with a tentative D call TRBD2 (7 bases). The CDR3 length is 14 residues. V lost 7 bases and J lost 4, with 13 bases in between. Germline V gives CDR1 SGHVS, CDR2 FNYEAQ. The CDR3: CASTRGAGTGELFF. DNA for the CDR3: TGTGCCAGCACCCGGGGGGCGGGCACCGGGGAGCTGTTTTTT.